This TCR beta chain was sequenced during a study of OX40 agonist ivuxolimab in advanced cancers. Study background: Of mixed ages from about 23 to 79 and averaging 60 years, the group was 65% to 85% male. General study results and limits: The work left the antigen specificity of expanded peripheral T cells undetermined. Clonal expansion by week 6 occurred in CD4+ and CD8+ blood T cells (at 0.1 to 3.0 mg/kg).

Method: immunoSEQ multiplex PCR; TCRdb's copy keeps in-frame clones and lacks some. The sample records tens of thousands of clones, 83% being singletons. Worth noting for this clone: Its antigen is still unknown.

The receptor was isolated from an adult with an advanced solid tumor such as melanoma, head and neck, liver or kidney cancer. The material was CD4+ or CD8+ T cells sorted from blood, obtained in a trial of the OX40 agonist ivuxolimab.

CDR3 protein: CASRKADRETGELFF. DNA for the CDR3: TGTGCCAGCAGGAAAGCGGACAGGGAGACCGGGGAGCTGTTTTTT. The chain combines TRBV6-5 with TRBJ2-2, with 8 bases lining up with TRBD1. Per the germline V gene, CDR1 is MNHEY and CDR2 is SVGAGI. The CDR3 sequence is 15 residues long. Germline trimming cut 6 bases from V and 5 bases from J; bases unmatched to any gene: 8.